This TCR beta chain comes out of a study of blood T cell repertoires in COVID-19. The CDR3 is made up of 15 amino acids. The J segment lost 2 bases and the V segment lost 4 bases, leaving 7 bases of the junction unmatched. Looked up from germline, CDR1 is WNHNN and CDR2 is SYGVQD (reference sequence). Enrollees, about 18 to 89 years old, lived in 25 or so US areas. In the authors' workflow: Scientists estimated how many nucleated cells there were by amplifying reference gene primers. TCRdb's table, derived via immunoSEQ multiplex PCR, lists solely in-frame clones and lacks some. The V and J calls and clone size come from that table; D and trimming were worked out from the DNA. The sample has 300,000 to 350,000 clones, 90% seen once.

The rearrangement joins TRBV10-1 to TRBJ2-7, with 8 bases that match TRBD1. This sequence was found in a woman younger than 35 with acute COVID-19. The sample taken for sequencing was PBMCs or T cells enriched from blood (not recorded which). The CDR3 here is CASSGWTGPPYEQYF. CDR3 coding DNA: TGCGCCAGCAGTGGCTGGACAGGGCCTCCCTACGAGCAGTACTTC.